This T cell receptor (beta chain) stems from a study of OX40 agonist ivuxolimab in advanced cancers. Germline assignment: CDR1 MNHNS and CDR2 SASEGT. The CDR3 has 16 residues. V shed 1 base and J shed 7 bases, with 17 bases lying between them. TCRdb's table, derived via immunoSEQ multiplex PCR, lists solely in-frame clones and lacks some. The sample consists of 77,000 or so clones, approximately 84% of them appearing once. This TCR came from an adult with an advanced solid tumor such as melanoma, head and neck, liver or kidney cancer. The sequencing used CD4+ or CD8+ T cells sorted from blood, collected in a trial of the OX40 agonist ivuxolimab. The chain links TRBV6-1 to TRBJ1-5; a possible D gene is TRBD1 (6 bases). CDR3 protein: CASSEGTAGRGQPQHF. CDR3 nucleotides: TGTGCCAGCAGTGAAGGGACAGCGGGGCGAGGCCAGCCCCAGCATTTT.